A selection of T cell receptor beta chains follows, all from one sample in a study of cytomegalovirus exposure and HLA in healthy donors. Assay: immunoSEQ multiplex PCR; the TCRdb copy retains only in-frame clones and omits some. The sample shows 65,000 to 100,000 clones, more than 70% of them seen only once. Sequencing input: PBMCs. These receptors were obtained from a man in his forties or fifties in good health and CMV-seronegative. Each CDR3 is given with its conserved first and last residue. D genes are given only for firm matches. Size is stated for part of the rows, as once, few or many counts, or as a class when the clone is expanded.

d_call: TRBD1; v_call: TRBV5-1; j_call: TRBJ1-3; clone_size: .; cdr3_aa: CASSSESRTGLSGNTIYF; cdr3_nt: TGCGCCAGCAGCTCCGAGAGCAGGACAGGATTATCTGGAAACACCATATATTTT
d_call: .; v_call: TRBV25-1; j_call: TRBJ2-7; clone_size: .; cdr3_aa: CASSAGLASEQYF; cdr3_nt: TGTGCCAGCAGTGCCGGCCTAGCTAGCGAGCAGTACTTC
d_call: TRBD1; v_call: TRBV28; j_call: TRBJ1-1; clone_size: .; cdr3_aa: CASRGGNTEAFF; cdr3_nt: TGTGCCAGCAGAGGGGGCAACACTGAAGCTTTCTTT
d_call: .; v_call: TRBV19; j_call: TRBJ1-5; clone_size: .; cdr3_aa: CASSISAGGWNQPQHF; cdr3_nt: TGTGCCAGTAGTATATCCGCCGGGGGATGGAATCAGCCCCAGCATTTT
d_call: TRBD1; v_call: TRBV4-2; j_call: TRBJ1-1; clone_size: few; cdr3_aa: CASNIQGASTEAFF; cdr3_nt: TGTGCCAGCAATATACAGGGGGCGAGCACTGAAGCTTTCTTT
d_call: .; v_call: TRBV27; j_call: TRBJ2-7; clone_size: .; cdr3_aa: CASSHRPGHIYEQYF; cdr3_nt: TGTGCCAGCAGTCACCGCCCCGGACACATCTACGAGCAGTACTTC
d_call: .; v_call: TRBV2; j_call: TRBJ1-1; clone_size: .; cdr3_aa: CAPTAPGMNTEAFF; cdr3_nt: TGTGCACCAACGGCTCCAGGCATGAACACTGAAGCTTTCTTT
d_call: .; v_call: TRBV30; j_call: TRBJ1-6; clone_size: .; cdr3_aa: CAWNVAFKNSPLHF; cdr3_nt: TGTGCCTGGAATGTGGCTTTTAAAAATTCACCCCTCCACTTT
d_call: TRBD1; v_call: TRBV5-6; j_call: TRBJ1-1; clone_size: .; cdr3_aa: CASTTGDRSNTEAFF; cdr3_nt: TGTGCCAGCACCACGGGGGACAGGTCAAACACTGAAGCTTTCTTT
d_call: .; v_call: TRBV7-2; j_call: TRBJ2-7; clone_size: .; cdr3_aa: CASSLLVRSSYEQYF; cdr3_nt: TGTGCCAGCAGCCTACTAGTTCGGAGCTCCTACGAGCAGTACTTC
d_call: TRBD2; v_call: TRBV10-3; j_call: TRBJ2-3; clone_size: .; cdr3_aa: CAIRTSRDTDTQYF; cdr3_nt: TGTGCCATTCGGACTAGCCGAGACACAGATACGCAGTATTTT
d_call: .; v_call: TRBV7-9; j_call: TRBJ2-5; clone_size: .; cdr3_aa: CASSSDGPGVETQYF; cdr3_nt: TGTGCCAGCAGCTCCGACGGGCCGGGGGTAGAGACCCAGTACTTC
d_call: TRBD1; v_call: TRBV29-1; j_call: TRBJ2-5; clone_size: few; cdr3_aa: CSVEEPGDSKETQYF; cdr3_nt: TGCAGCGTTGAAGAGCCTGGGGACAGTAAAGAGACCCAGTACTTC
d_call: TRBD2; v_call: TRBV30; j_call: TRBJ2-7; clone_size: few; cdr3_aa: CAWSVGWSGRSYEQYF; cdr3_nt: TGTGCCTGGAGTGTAGGATGGAGCGGGAGGAGCTACGAGCAGTACTTC
d_call: .; v_call: TRBV10-3; j_call: TRBJ1-6; clone_size: .; cdr3_aa: CAISDSAGNSPLHF; cdr3_nt: TGTGCCATCAGCGATTCCGCGGGGAATTCACCCCTCCACTTT
d_call: .; v_call: TRBV6-1; j_call: TRBJ1-2; clone_size: .; cdr3_aa: CASSAQGGYGYTF; cdr3_nt: TGTGCCAGCAGTGCACAGGGTGGGTATGGCTACACCTTC
d_call: .; v_call: TRBV5-4; j_call: TRBJ2-1; clone_size: .; cdr3_aa: CASSPPPGNEQFF; cdr3_nt: TGTGCCAGCAGCCCGCCCCCCGGCAATGAGCAGTTCTTC
d_call: .; v_call: TRBV5-8; j_call: TRBJ2-1; clone_size: .; cdr3_aa: CASSSQTRGNEQFF; cdr3_nt: TGTGCCAGCAGCTCTCAAACTCGGGGGAATGAGCAGTTCTTC
d_call: TRBD2; v_call: TRBV6-1; j_call: TRBJ2-7; clone_size: .; cdr3_aa: CASSDWRERPGQYF; cdr3_nt: TGTGCCAGCAGTGATTGGCGGGAGAGGCCGGGACAGTACTTC
d_call: TRBD2; v_call: TRBV18; j_call: TRBJ2-1; clone_size: .; cdr3_aa: CASSPYSGAYNEQFF; cdr3_nt: TGTGCCAGCTCACCATACAGCGGGGCATACAATGAGCAGTTCTTC
d_call: .; v_call: TRBV19; j_call: TRBJ2-7; clone_size: few; cdr3_aa: CASSPAQQGYEQYF; cdr3_nt: TGTGCCAGTAGTCCAGCCCAACAGGGCTACGAGCAGTACTTC
d_call: TRBD1; v_call: TRBV9; j_call: TRBJ1-3; clone_size: .; cdr3_aa: CASSTRTGNSGNTIYF; cdr3_nt: TGTGCCAGCAGCACCCGGACAGGGAACTCTGGAAACACCATATATTTT
d_call: TRBD1; v_call: TRBV7-8; j_call: TRBJ2-7; clone_size: .; cdr3_aa: CASSLGDRGYEQYF; cdr3_nt: TGTGCCAGCAGCTTAGGGGACAGGGGCTACGAGCAGTACTTC
d_call: TRBD1; v_call: TRBV15; j_call: TRBJ1-1; clone_size: .; cdr3_aa: CATSRAGTGGTEAFF; cdr3_nt: TGTGCCACCAGCAGAGCCGGGACAGGGGGGACTGAAGCTTTCTTT
d_call: .; v_call: TRBV7-9; j_call: TRBJ2-1; clone_size: .; cdr3_aa: CASSLSGGNFNEQFF; cdr3_nt: TGTGCCAGCAGCTTATCTGGGGGCAATTTCAATGAGCAGTTCTTC
d_call: .; v_call: TRBV4-2; j_call: TRBJ1-4; clone_size: .; cdr3_aa: CASSRTPATNEKLFF; cdr3_nt: TGTGCCAGCAGCCGAACTCCGGCAACTAATGAAAAACTGTTTTTT
d_call: .; v_call: TRBV5-1; j_call: TRBJ1-2; clone_size: .; cdr3_aa: CASSLVATGHGYTF; cdr3_nt: TGCGCCAGCAGCTTGGTCGCAACAGGGCACGGCTACACCTTC
d_call: TRBD2; v_call: TRBV5-1; j_call: TRBJ2-5; clone_size: .; cdr3_aa: CASSLEAGAQETQYF; cdr3_nt: TGCGCCAGCAGCTTGGAAGCGGGGGCGCAAGAGACCCAGTACTTC
d_call: .; v_call: TRBV29-1; j_call: TRBJ1-1; clone_size: .; cdr3_aa: CSVERVETSEAFF; cdr3_nt: TGCAGCGTTGAACGGGTAGAAACGTCCGAAGCTTTCTTT
d_call: TRBD1; v_call: TRBV28; j_call: TRBJ1-5; clone_size: .; cdr3_aa: CASPPSQGGPQHF; cdr3_nt: TGTGCCAGTCCACCCTCCCAGGGGGGGCCCCAGCATTTT
d_call: .; v_call: TRBV6-6; j_call: TRBJ1-5; clone_size: few; cdr3_aa: CATMTEDNQPQHF; cdr3_nt: TGTGCTACCATGACAGAAGACAATCAGCCCCAGCATTTT
d_call: TRBD1; v_call: TRBV6-5; j_call: TRBJ1-2; clone_size: .; cdr3_aa: CASSYFRDRSVGYTF; cdr3_nt: TGTGCCAGCAGTTACTTCCGGGACAGGAGCGTTGGCTACACCTTC